This T cell receptor (beta chain) stems from a study of T cells in Graves' hyperthyroidism and ophthalmopathy. Study outcomes and limitations: Blood also contained most expanded thyroid clonotypes above 0.001.

The CDR3 has 15 amino acids. CDR1 is SGHDN, CDR2 FVKESK, per germline. V lost 2 bases, J lost 8 bases, and 18 bases lay in between. Comment on this clonotype: Its antigen is unidentified.

A lack of ophthalmopathy progression within 18 months defined stable Graves' hyperthyroidism. In patients aged 18 to 65, hyperthyroidism was newly diagnosed, with duration under 2 months. Lactation, pregnancy, other autoimmune disease or uncontrolled infection led to exclusion of patients. Using RNA transcripts as the source, TCR beta CDR3 regions were amplified. HTBI primers were the set used in a first-round RT-PCR of the TCR CDR3. MiXCR, run by TCRdb on the multiplex PCR reads, gives a single entry per CDR3 protein. The sample gives around 500,000 distinct CDR3 sequences, 11% to 15% of which show up once; about 15% is in the top ten.

The TCR comes from a middle-aged woman with Graves' hyperthyroidism. The sample was blood. The gene calls are TRBV14 and TRBJ1-2; a weak D match, TRBD1 (5 bases). CDR3 sequence: CASSQQGSVTEGYTF. In DNA form, the CDR3 reads TGTGCCAGCAGCCAACAGGGATCGGTAACGGAAGGCTACACCTTC.